Below, one T cell receptor (beta chain) is given with its context. Its antigen is not identified. V gave up 4 bases and J gave up 0 bases, with 15 bases separating them. The CDR3 is 16 amino acids. Germline V CDR1 and CDR2: LNHDA, SQIVND (reference sequence). This sample was included in a study of T cell responses to AZD1222 COVID-19 vaccine. Study results and limitations: None of the repertoires were sampled until the peak T cell response had passed.

Profiling relied on immunoSEQ multiplex PCR, and the TCRdb table lists in-frame clones only, not all of them. The data hold roughly 30,000 clones, with approximately 80% observed a single time. This clonotype was sampled from an adult who received the AZD1222 COVID-19 vaccine. The material sequenced was peripheral blood, taken 28 days after the second AZD1222 dose. V and J are TRBV19 and TRBJ1-1, with D tentatively TRBD1 (6 bases). In nucleotides, the CDR3 is TGTGCCAGTAGTAACCAGGGGCCGTTACTGAACACTGAAGCTTTCTTT. Residues: CASSNQGPLLNTEAFF.